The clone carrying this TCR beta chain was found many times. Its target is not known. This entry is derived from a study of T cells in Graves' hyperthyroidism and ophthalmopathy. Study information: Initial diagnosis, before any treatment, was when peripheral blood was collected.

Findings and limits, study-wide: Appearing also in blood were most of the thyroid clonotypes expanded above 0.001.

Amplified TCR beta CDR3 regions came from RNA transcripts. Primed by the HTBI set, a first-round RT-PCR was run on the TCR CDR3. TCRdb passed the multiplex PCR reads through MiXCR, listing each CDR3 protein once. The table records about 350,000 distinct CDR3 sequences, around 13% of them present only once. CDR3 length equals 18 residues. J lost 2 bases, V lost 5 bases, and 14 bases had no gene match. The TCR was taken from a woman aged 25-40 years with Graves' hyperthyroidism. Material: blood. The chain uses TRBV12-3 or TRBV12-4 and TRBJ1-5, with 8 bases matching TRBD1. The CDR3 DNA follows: TGTGCCAGCAGTGCACCGGGACAGGTTGAATTTGGCAATCAGCCCCAGCATTTT. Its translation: CASSAPGQVEFGNQPQHF.